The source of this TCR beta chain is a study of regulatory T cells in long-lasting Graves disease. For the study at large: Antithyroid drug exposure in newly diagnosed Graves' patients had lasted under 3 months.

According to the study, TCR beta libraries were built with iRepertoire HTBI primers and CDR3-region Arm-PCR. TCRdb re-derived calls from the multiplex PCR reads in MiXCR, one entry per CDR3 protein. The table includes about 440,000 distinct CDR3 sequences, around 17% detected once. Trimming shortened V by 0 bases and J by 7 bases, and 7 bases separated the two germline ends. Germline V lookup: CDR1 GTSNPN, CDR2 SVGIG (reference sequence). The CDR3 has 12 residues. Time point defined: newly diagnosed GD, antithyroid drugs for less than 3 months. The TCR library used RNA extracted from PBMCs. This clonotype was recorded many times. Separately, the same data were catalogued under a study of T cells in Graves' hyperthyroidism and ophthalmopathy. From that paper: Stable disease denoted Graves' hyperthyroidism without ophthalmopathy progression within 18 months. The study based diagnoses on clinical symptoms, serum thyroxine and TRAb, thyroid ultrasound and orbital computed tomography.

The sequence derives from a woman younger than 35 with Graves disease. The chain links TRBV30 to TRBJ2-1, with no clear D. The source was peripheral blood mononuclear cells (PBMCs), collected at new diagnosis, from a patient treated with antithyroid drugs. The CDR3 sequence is CAWSVMANEQFF. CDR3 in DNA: TGTGCCTGGAGTGTGATGGCGAATGAGCAGTTCTTC.